This T cell receptor beta chain is from a study of post-analysis software for immune sequencing data (dated by TCRdb to the mid-2010s). Regarding the research as a whole: Relapsing-remitting, secondary progressive and progressive-relapsing multiple sclerosis were recorded as disease courses, and subtype annotation was lacking for some patients. A subset of samples was prepared in parallel using single-end sample barcoding, then pooled and co-amplified after Illumina adapter ligation. The multiple sclerosis patient repertoires were compared with about a dozen previously published healthy control repertoires from donors aged about 6 to 28 years.

Findings and caveats that apply to the study as a whole: The multiple sclerosis patient group was slightly younger than the control group. Direct clustering with F measure showed strong co-clustering of samples prepared in the same batch, prompting a batch-effect correction. Significantly lower normalized Chao1 diversity was found in multiple sclerosis patients than in controls, suggesting substantial peripheral T-cell clonal expansion. Significantly higher frequencies in patients than in controls were found for roughly 5 TRBV segments, including TRBV5-6, TRBV5-1 and TRBV20-1.

To demonstrate the VDJtools post-analysis software, TCR beta repertoires were profiled from the peripheral blood of 13 young patients with multiple sclerosis. Multiple sclerosis patients were children and adolescents aged roughly 6 to 16 years. Libraries were built with PCR. The sequencer listed for this sample is Illumina HiSeq 2500. To reduce PCR and sequencing biases, unique molecular identifiers were built into the TCR beta cDNA libraries. Some 500,000 cDNA molecules were obtained for every 1 to 10 million input T cells, so each molecule roughly corresponded to one T cell. The same protocol used for the earlier healthy control dataset was applied to prepare and sequence the patient libraries. Samples belonging to the same batch were prepared together, multiplexed and sequenced on a shared HiSeq lane. The study's processing was this. Raw barcoded reads were processed with MIGEC, and single-read molecular identifier groups were discarded before consensus assembly and CDR3 extraction. VDJtools was used for post-analysis of the clonotype tables, and diversity was normalized by down-sampling every dataset to the size of the smallest sample. In repertoire overlap clustering, CDR3 amino acid sequences, but not nucleotide sequences, were matched to correct batch-related cross-sample contamination. TCRdb passed the public sequencing reads through fastp at Q25 and MiXCR, retaining productive beta sequences. Here each entry gathers all rows of one CDR3 protein and keeps the most common genes and DNA. These V and J calls derive from TCRdb rather than the authors' analysis. The sample records about 570,000 distinct CDR3 sequences, 30% to 40% of which are singletons. Of the sample, 5% to 6% falls within the top ten clones.

This clonotype was detected only a few times. Its antigen specificity is not known. Qualities for individual bases were not recorded, and no much larger clone is one base off. The CDR3 measures 15 amino acids from cysteine to phenylalanine. Here the CDR3 DNA is all that survives: 45 bases in frame from base 1. Per the germline V gene, SGHTA is the CDR1 and FQGNSA is the CDR2. V drops 7 bases and J drops 4 bases, leaving 19 bases in between. Sequenced material: blood. The chain employs TRBV7-2 and TRBJ1-2; the best D guess is TRBD1, with 5 bases matching. The source of this sequence is a girl aged 2 to 17 with multiple sclerosis. The CDR3: CASNLRGPGSYGYTF. The DNA is as follows: TGTGCCAGCAACCTTCGGGGCCCGGGTTCCTATGGCTACACCTTC. Here the CDR3 is joined to the reference TRBV7-2 and TRBJ1-2 genes, and the full variable domain is: GAGVSQSPSNKVTEKGKDVELRCDPISGHTALYWYRQSLGQGLEFLIYFQGNSAPDKSGLPSDRFSAERTGGSVSTLTIQRTQQEDSAVYLCASNLRGPGSYGYTFGSGTRLTVV.